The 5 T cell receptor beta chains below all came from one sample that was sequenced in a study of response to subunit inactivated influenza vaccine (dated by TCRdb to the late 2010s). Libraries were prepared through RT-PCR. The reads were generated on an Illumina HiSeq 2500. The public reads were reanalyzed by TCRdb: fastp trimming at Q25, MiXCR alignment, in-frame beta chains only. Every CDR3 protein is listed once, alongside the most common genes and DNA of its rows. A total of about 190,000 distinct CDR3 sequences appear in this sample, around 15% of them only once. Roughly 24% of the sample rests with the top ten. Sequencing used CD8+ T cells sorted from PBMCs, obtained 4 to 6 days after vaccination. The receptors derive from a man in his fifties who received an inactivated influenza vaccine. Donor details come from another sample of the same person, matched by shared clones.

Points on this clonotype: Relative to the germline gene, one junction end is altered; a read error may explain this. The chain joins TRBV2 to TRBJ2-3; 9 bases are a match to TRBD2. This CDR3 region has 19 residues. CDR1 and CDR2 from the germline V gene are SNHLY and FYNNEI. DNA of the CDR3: TGTACCAGCAGTCGGCCTTTCGCGGGAGGGCCTACCCGCACAGATACGCAGTATTTT. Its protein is CTSSRPFAGGPTRTDTQYF. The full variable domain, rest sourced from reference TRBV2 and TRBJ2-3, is EPEVTQTPSHQVTQMGQEVILRCVPISNHLYFYWYRQILGQKVEFLVSFYNNEISEKSEIFDDQFSVERPDGSNFTLKIRSTKLEDSAMYFCTSSRPFAGGPTRTDTQYFGPGTRLTVL.

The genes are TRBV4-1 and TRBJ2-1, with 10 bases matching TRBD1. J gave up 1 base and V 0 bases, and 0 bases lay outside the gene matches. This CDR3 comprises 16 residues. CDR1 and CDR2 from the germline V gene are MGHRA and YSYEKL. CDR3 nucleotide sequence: TGCGCCAGCAGCCAAGAGGGACAGGGGTCCTACAATGAGCAGTTCTTC. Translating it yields CASSQEGQGSYNEQFF.

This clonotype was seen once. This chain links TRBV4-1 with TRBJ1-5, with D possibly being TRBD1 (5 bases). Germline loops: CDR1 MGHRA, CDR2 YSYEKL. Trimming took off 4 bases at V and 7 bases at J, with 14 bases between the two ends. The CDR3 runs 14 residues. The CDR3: CASSRPGGLQPQHF. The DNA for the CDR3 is TGCGCCAGCAGCCGGCCGGGGGGATTACAGCCCCAGCATTTT.

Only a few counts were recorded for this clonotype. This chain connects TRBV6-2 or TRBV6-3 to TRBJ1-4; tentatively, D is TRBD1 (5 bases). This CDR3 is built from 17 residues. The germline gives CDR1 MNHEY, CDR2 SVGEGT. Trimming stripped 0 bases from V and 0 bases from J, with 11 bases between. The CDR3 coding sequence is TGTGCCAGCAGTTACTCCACAGGACTTGCAACTAATGAAAAACTGTTTTTT. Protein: CASSYSTGLATNEKLFF.

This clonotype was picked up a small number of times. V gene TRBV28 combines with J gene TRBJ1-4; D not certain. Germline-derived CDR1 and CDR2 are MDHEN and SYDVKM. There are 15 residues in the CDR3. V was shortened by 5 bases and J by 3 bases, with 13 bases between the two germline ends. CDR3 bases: TGTGCCAGCAGTCCCCAGGCGGGTGCTAATGAAAAACTGTTTTTT. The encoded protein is CASSPQAGANEKLFF. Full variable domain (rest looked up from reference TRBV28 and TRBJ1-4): DVKVTQSSRYLVKRTGEKVFLECVQDMDHENMFWYRQDPGLGLRLIYFSYDVKMKEKGDIPEGYSVSREKKERFSLILESASTNQTSMYLCASSPQAGANEKLFFGSGTQLSVL.